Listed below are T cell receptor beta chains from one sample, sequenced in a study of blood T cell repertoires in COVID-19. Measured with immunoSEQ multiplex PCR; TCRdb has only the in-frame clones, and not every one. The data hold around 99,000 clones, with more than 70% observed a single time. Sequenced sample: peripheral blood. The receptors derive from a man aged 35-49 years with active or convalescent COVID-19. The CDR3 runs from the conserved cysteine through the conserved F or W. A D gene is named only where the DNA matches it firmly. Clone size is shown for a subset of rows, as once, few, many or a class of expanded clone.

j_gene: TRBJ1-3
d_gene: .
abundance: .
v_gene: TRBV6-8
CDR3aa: CASSYPPSVGNTIYF
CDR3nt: TGTGCCAGCAGTTACCCTCCGTCGGTTGGAAACACCATATATTTT

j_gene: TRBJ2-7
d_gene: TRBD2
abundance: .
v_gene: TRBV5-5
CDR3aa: CASSFRLAGGPSSYEQYF
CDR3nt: TGTGCCAGCAGCTTCCGACTAGCGGGAGGGCCTAGCTCCTACGAGCAGTACTTC

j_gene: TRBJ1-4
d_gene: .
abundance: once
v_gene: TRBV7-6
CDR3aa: CASSSSGGKLFF
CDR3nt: TGTGCCAGCAGCTCCTCGGGGGGAAAACTGTTTTTT

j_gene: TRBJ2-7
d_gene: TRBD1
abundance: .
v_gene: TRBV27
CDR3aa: CASSSGQGRPNEQYF
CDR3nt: TGTGCCAGCAGTTCGGGACAGGGGCGTCCTAACGAGCAGTACTTC

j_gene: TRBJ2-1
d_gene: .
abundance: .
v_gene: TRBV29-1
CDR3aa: CSTGGGAYNEQFF
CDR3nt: TGCAGCACGGGTGGCGGGGCCTACAATGAGCAGTTCTTC

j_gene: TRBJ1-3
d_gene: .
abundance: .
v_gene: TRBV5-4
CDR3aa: CASSWGVSGNTIYF
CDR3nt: TGTGCCAGCAGCTGGGGGGTATCTGGAAACACCATATATTTT

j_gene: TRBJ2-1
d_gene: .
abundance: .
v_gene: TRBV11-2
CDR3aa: CASSFAWEQFF
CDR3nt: TGTGCCAGCAGCTTCGCGTGGGAGCAGTTCTTC

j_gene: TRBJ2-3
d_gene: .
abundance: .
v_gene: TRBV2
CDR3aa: CASGQEYTDTQYF
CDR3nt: TGTGCCAGCGGGCAGGAATACACAGATACGCAGTATTTT

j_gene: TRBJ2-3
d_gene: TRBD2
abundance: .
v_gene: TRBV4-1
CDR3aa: CASSQERSGTIHTDTQYF
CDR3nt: TGCGCCAGCAGCCAAGAACGATCCGGGACTATTCACACAGATACGCAGTATTTT

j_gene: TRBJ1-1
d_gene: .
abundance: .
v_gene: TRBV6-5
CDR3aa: CASSYGGIGGEAFF
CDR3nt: TGTGCCAGCAGTTACGGGGGCATAGGAGGCGAAGCTTTCTTT

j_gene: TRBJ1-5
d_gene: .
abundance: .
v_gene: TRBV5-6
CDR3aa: CASSLTLGYGNQPQHF
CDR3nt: TGTGCCAGCAGCTTAACCTTGGGCTACGGCAATCAGCCCCAGCATTTT

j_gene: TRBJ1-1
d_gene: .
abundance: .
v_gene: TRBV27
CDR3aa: CASSLGPDTEAFF
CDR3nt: TGTGCCAGCAGTTTAGGGCCGGACACTGAAGCTTTCTTT

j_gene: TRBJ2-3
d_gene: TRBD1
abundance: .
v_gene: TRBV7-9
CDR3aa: CASPKGTAHTDTQYF
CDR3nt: TGTGCCAGCCCGAAGGGGACAGCCCACACAGATACGCAGTATTTT

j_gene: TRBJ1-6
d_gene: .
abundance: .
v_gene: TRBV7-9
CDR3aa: CASSSFGSPLHF
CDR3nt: TGTGCCAGCAGCTCCTTCGGGTCACCCCTCCACTTT

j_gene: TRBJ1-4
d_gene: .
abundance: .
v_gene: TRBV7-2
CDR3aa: CASSLRPGAGEKLFF
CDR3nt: TGTGCCAGCAGCCTCCGTCCAGGGGCCGGGGAAAAACTGTTTTTT

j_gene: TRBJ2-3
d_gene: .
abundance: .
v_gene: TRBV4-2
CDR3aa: CASSQGARDSHTDTQYF
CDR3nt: TGTGCCAGCAGCCAAGGGGCTAGGGACTCCCACACAGATACGCAGTATTTT

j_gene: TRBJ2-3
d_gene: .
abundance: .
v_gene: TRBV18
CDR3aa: CASSPPGGGTDTQYF
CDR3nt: TGTGCCAGCTCACCACCGGGGGGTGGCACAGATACGCAGTATTTT

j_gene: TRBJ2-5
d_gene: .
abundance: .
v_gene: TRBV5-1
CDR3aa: CASSSLNEETQYF
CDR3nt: TGCGCCAGCAGCTCGTTAAATGAAGAGACCCAGTACTTC

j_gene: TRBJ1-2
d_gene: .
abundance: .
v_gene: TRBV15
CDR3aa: CATSIGEGLYGYTF
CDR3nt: TGTGCCACCAGCATTGGTGAGGGCCTCTATGGCTACACCTTC

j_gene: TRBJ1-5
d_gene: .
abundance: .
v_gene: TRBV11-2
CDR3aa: CASSIAGAANQPQHF
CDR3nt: TGTGCCAGCAGCATCGCAGGGGCCGCGAATCAGCCCCAGCATTTT

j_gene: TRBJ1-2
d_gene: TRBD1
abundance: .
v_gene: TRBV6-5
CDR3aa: CASSSGTGNYGYTF
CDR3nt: TGTGCCAGCAGTTCCGGGACAGGGAACTATGGCTACACCTTC

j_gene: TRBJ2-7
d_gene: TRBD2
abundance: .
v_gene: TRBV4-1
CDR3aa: CASSQVGGGYEQYF
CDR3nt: TGCGCCAGCAGCCAAGTGGGGGGGGGCTACGAGCAGTACTTC